The rows below give T cell receptor beta chains drawn from one sample of a study of T cell responses to AZD1222 COVID-19 vaccine. Here immunoSEQ multiplex PCR was the method, and the copy in TCRdb shows in-frame clones only, minus some. The repertoire holds over 120,000 clones, with 85% to 95% as singletons. The specimen comprised peripheral blood, sampled on day 0 of AZD1222 vaccination. These receptors all come from an adult in good health. CDR3s include the opening cysteine and the closing phenylalanine or tryptophan. A D gene is named only where the DNA matches it firmly. A row's size may be missing; if present it is once, few, many or a size class.

d_call	v_call	j_call	clone_size	cdr3_aa	cdr3_nt
TRBD1	TRBV3-1/TRBV3-2	TRBJ2-7	.	CASSQDFGTGSDEQYF	TGTGCCAGCAGCCAAGATTTCGGGACAGGGAGCGACGAGCAGTACTTC
.	TRBV6-2/TRBV6-3	TRBJ2-7	.	CASGRDTYEQYF	TGTGCCAGCGGCCGGGACACCTACGAGCAGTACTTC
.	TRBV12-5	TRBJ1-2	.	CASGLDVNYGYTF	TGTGCTAGTGGTTTAGACGTTAACTATGGCTACACCTTC
.	TRBV12-3/TRBV12-4	TRBJ2-7	.	CAGRRGASYEQYF	TGTGCCGGACGTCGGGGGGCCTCCTACGAGCAGTACTTC
.	TRBV19	TRBJ1-5	.	CASSIGLGQPQHF	TGTGCCAGTAGTATCGGGTTAGGTCAGCCCCAGCATTTT
TRBD1	TRBV5-8	TRBJ1-3	.	CASSYLQGTYSGNTIYF	TGTGCCAGCAGCTACCTACAGGGGACCTACTCTGGAAACACCATATATTTT
.	TRBV30	TRBJ2-3	once	CAWIDNRRTDTQYF	TGTGCCTGGATCGACAATCGTAGGACAGATACGCAGTATTTT
.	TRBV19	TRBJ1-2	once	CASSIDRGYGYTF	TGTGCCAGTAGTATAGATCGGGGCTATGGCTACACCTTC
TRBD2	TRBV5-6	TRBJ2-3	.	CASSLLAGEDSGTQYF	TGTGCCAGCAGCTTGTTAGCGGGGGAAGACTCCGGTACGCAGTATTTT
.	TRBV4-1	TRBJ1-1	.	CASSQLMAAGTEAFF	TGCGCCAGCAGCCAACTCATGGCAGCGGGCACTGAAGCTTTCTTT
.	TRBV5-4	TRBJ1-1	.	CASSPRGSGFEAFF	TGTGCCAGCAGCCCTCGGGGATCGGGGTTTGAAGCTTTCTTT
TRBD2	TRBV9	TRBJ2-1	.	CASSVFPDGGADWNEQFF	TGTGCCAGCAGCGTCTTCCCAGACGGGGGGGCGGATTGGAATGAGCAGTTCTTC
.	TRBV4-1	TRBJ2-7	.	CASSQVGRGPPYEQYF	TGCGCCAGCAGCCAAGTGGGCCGGGGACCCCCCTACGAGCAGTACTTC
.	TRBV2	TRBJ1-1	.	CASKKTGRNTEAFF	TGTGCCAGCAAAAAGACAGGTCGAAACACTGAAGCTTTCTTT
.	TRBV27	TRBJ2-7	.	CASSLIGQDEQYF	TGTGCCAGCAGTTTAATAGGACAAGACGAGCAGTACTTC
.	TRBV30	TRBJ1-5	.	CAWSYGSNQPQHF	TGTGCCTGGAGTTACGGGAGCAATCAGCCCCAGCATTTT
.	TRBV11-3	TRBJ2-2	.	CASRSGGELFF	TGTGCCAGCAGATCCGGGGGGGAGCTGTTTTTT
TRBD1	TRBV5-1	TRBJ1-2	.	CASRQGLLYNYGYTF	TGCGCCAGCCGACAGGGTCTTTTATATAACTATGGCTACACCTTC
TRBD1	TRBV3-1/TRBV3-2	TRBJ1-2	.	CASSQGEGGLYGYTF	TGTGCCAGCAGCCAAGGCGAAGGGGGCCTCTATGGCTACACCTTC